This entry features one T cell receptor (beta chain) sequence. This specimen belongs to a study of blood T cells in healthy people across ages. Isolated PBMCs totaled at least 6 million in each sample. Together with a sample-barcoded 5' primer, a J-beta primer mix was included in a second PCR lasting about 7 to 11 cycles. From each sample, at least 2.5 million paired-end reads containing CDR3 were obtained. TCRdb used MiXCR to reprocess the 5' RACE reads, holding one entry per CDR3 protein. The sample yields about 780,000 distinct CDR3 sequences, less than 60% seen once. V shed 6 bases and J shed 3 bases, with 15 bases lying between them. This CDR3 has 14 residues. Germline CDR1 LGHNT, CDR2 FRNRAP.

Material for sequencing was blood. This sequence was found in a man aged 80 or over in good health. The chain couples TRBV12-5 to TRBJ2-7; perhaps TRBD2 as D (6 bases). CDR3 sequence: CASGPIDGGYEQYF. Written as DNA, the CDR3 is TGTGCTAGTGGACCGATAGACGGGGGCTACGAGCAGTACTTC.